This T cell receptor (beta chain) is drawn from a study of blood T cell repertoires in COVID-19. Study as a whole: Samples came from the United States, Italy and Spain, spanning acute and convalescent COVID-19. PBMCs, B-cell-depleted T cells, or T cells were the source of the cDNA or gDNA that made up the material.

Data came from immunoSEQ multiplex PCR; TCRdb stores just in-frame clones and leaves some out. The repertoire includes fewer than 400,000 clones, 85% to 95% of them detected once, and about 4% sits in the top ten. The cohort comprised adults aged about 18 to 89 years residing in 20 to 30 US areas. Cohorts were based on clinical histories the participants reported. Between the trimmed V and J ends, which lost 2 bases and 6 bases, there was a span of 10 bases. CDR1 SNHLY and CDR2 FYNNEI come from the germline V gene. This CDR3 spans 14 amino acids. The TCR was taken from a woman in her twenties or thirties who had been exposed to COVID-19. Sequenced: PBMCs or T cells enriched from blood (not recorded which). The V call is TRBV2, the J call TRBJ2-2; the D is unclear. For the CDR3, the DNA is TGTGCCAGCAGTGAACAGCGACGGGCCGGGGAGCTGTTTTTT. Residues: CASSEQRRAGELFF. Based on the CDR3 plus reference TRBV2 and TRBJ2-2, the full variable domain is EPEVTQTPSHQVTQMGQEVILRCVPISNHLYFYWYRQILGQKVEFLVSFYNNEISEKSEIFDDQFSVERPDGSNFTLKIRSTKLEDSAMYFCASSEQRRAGELFFGEGSRLTVL.